These 12 T cell receptor beta chains were all obtained from the same sample, sequenced in a study of sequential checkpoint blockade in melanoma. Treatment here: randomized to nivolumab then ipilimumab (arm A) or the reverse (arm B). Some clones are missing from TCRdb's copy, which holds only in-frame ones; the method was immunoSEQ multiplex PCR. Here the sample spans some 7,500 clones, 20% to 30% being singletons. Sequencing used tumor tissue (inferred from file names), obtained from a patient given nivolumab and ipilimumab in sequence. These receptors originate from a human donor with melanoma.

The J gene is TRBJ1-2, the V gene TRBV19; tentative D call: TRBD1 (6 bases). The CDR3 extends over 13 amino acids. Germline CDR1 and CDR2: LNHDA and SQIVND (reference sequence). V was trimmed by 5 bases and J by 1 base, leaving 8 bases between them. The CDR3 here is CASSSQGNYGYTF. The CDR3 region has the DNA TGTGCCAGTAGTTCACAGGGTAACTATGGCTACACCTTC.

The chain has TRBV9 and TRBJ1-3; possibly TRBD1 for D (6 bases). Germline CDR1 reads SGDLS; CDR2 reads YYNGEE. The CDR3 runs 16 residues. The germline V and J ends were trimmed by 3 bases and 2 bases, with 15 bases remaining between them. This CDR3 reads CASSATQGSAGNTIYF. CDR3 DNA sequence: TGTGCCAGCAGCGCGACACAGGGAAGCGCTGGAAACACCATATATTTT.

The chain couples TRBV12-2 to TRBJ2-3; the D call in the table, TRBD2, was not verified against the DNA. TRBV12-2 is assigned pseudogene status. The CDR3 totals 14 residues. The CDR3 DNA follows: TGTGCAAGTCGCTTACCTCGGGGGACAGATACGCAGTATTTT. This sequence encodes CASRLPRGTDTQYF.

The DNA for the CDR3 is TGTGCCAGCGCAGAAAGGGCCACCGGGGAGCTGTTTTTT. Protein sequence: CASAERATGELFF. The chain joins TRBV18 to TRBJ2-2, with unresolved D. Germline V gene sequence: CDR1 KGHSH, CDR2 LQKENI. Between the trimmed V and J ends, which lost 8 bases and 4 bases, there was a span of 11 bases. The CDR3 covers 13 residues.

This clone was recorded a few times. The rearrangement joins TRBV6-8 to TRBJ2-7; D gene uncertain. Germline CDR1 reads MNHGY; CDR2 reads SAAAGT. V dropped 5 bases and J dropped 1 base, with 18 bases sitting between them. The CDR3 runs to 16 residues. In DNA form, the CDR3 reads TGTGCCAGCAGTCCAATGAGAGCCTGGAGTTCCTACGAGCAGTACTTC. Translating it yields CASSPMRAWSSYEQYF.

This clone was seen only a few times. V and J are TRBV6-8 and TRBJ1-1; D not certain. CDR3 length equals 14 residues. V was clipped by 10 bases and J by 6 bases, with 21 bases between them. Germline CDR1 reads MNHGY; CDR2 reads SAAAGT. CDR3 coding DNA: TGTGCCATCAGATTGACGGGAGCGATCGCTGAAGCTTTCTTT. This encodes CAIRLTGAIAEAFF.

The chain joins TRBV29-1 to TRBJ2-1; maybe TRBD2 (5 bases). Trimming shortened V by 0 bases and J by 4 bases, and 16 bases separated the two germline ends. The CDR3 is made up of 16 amino acids. Per the germline V gene, CDR1 is SQVTM and CDR2 is ANQGSEA. In nucleotides, the CDR3 is TGCAGCGTTGAAGAGGTGGGCCAGACTATATACAATGAGCAGTTCTTC. It codes for CSVEEVGQTIYNEQFF.

The sample holds a few counts of this clone. The J gene is TRBJ2-1, the V gene TRBV11-3, with D perhaps matching TRBD1 (6 bases). The germline CDR1 and CDR2 sequences are SGHNT and YENEEA. CDR3 length: 14 residues. The V gene lost 5 bases and the J gene lost 7 bases, with 15 bases spanning the gap. The CDR3 sequence is CASSTSNRVNEQFF. The CDR3 DNA follows: TGTGCCAGCAGCACCTCGAACAGGGTGAATGAGCAGTTCTTC.

The CDR3 reads CASSQVADGNTIYF. DNA for the CDR3: TGCGCCAGCAGCCAAGTGGCAGACGGAAACACCATATATTTT. This chain uses TRBV4-1 with TRBJ1-3; D remains ambiguous. CDR1 is MGHRA and CDR2 is YSYEKL in the germline V gene. V dropped 1 base and J dropped 4 bases, with 8 bases sitting between them. The CDR3 has 14 amino acids.

The chain couples TRBV7-5 to TRBJ1-3. TRBV7-5 represents a pseudogene. CDR3 length: 14 amino acids. DNA of the CDR3: TGTGCCAGCTCTGGCGGTGACTCTGGAAACACCATATATTTT. Its translation is CASSGGDSGNTIYF.

By its share, this clone is medium-sized. The rearrangement links TRBV6-8 to TRBJ2-3, with unresolved D. Trimming took off 1 base at V and 1 base at J, with 3 bases between the two ends. CDR3 length: 13 amino acids. Germline-derived CDR1 and CDR2 are MNHGY and SAAAGT. The CDR3 bases are TGTGCCAGCAGTTACTTCCGCACAGATACGCAGTATTTT. Translated, it gives CASSYFRTDTQYF.

The sample holds many counts of this clone. V is TRBV7-6 and J is TRBJ2-2; 8 bases line up with TRBD2. The CDR3 is 14 residues long. V trimming: 5 bases; J trimming: 5 bases; junction bases outside the gene matches: 4. Germline V gene lookup returns CDR1 SGHVS and CDR2 FNYEAQ. The CDR3 sequence is CASSPGGRTGELFF. As DNA, the CDR3 is TGTGCCAGCAGCCCGGGGGGGCGGACCGGGGAGCTGTTTTTT. Full variable domain (rest looked up from reference TRBV7-6 and TRBJ2-2): GAGVSQSPRYKVTKRGQDVALRCDPISGHVSLYWYRQALGQGPEFLTYFNYEAQQDKSGLPNDRFSAERPEGSISTLTIQRTEQRDSAMYRCASSPGGRTGELFFGEGSRLTVL.